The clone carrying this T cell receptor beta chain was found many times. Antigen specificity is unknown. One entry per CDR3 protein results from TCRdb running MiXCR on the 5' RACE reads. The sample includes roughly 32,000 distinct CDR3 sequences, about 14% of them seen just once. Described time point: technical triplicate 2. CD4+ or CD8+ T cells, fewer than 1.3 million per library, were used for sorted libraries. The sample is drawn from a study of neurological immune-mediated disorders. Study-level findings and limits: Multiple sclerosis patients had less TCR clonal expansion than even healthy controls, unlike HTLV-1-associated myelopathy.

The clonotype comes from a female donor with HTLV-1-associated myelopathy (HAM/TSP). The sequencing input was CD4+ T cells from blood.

The CDR3: CASSQVDITGSYEQYF. DNA of the CDR3: TGTGCCAGCAGCCAAGTGGATATAACAGGCTCCTACGAGCAGTACTTC. The J gene is TRBJ2-7, the V gene TRBV14; TRBD1 might be the D (5 bases). Trimming shortened V by 1 base and J by 0 bases, and 13 bases separated the two germline ends. This CDR3 is 16 amino acids long. The germline gives CDR1 SGHDN, CDR2 FVKESK.